This TCR beta chain is from a study of blood T cell repertoires in COVID-19. Study overall: COVID-19 samples from acute and convalescent phases originated in the United States, Italy and Spain.

The table came from immunoSEQ multiplex PCR; TCRdb's copy has only in-frame clones and leaves some out. The sample shows approximately 5,900 clones, roughly 80% of them seen only once. This TCR was sampled from a human donor with active COVID-19. The donor label of this sample is uncertain. The specimen sequenced was peripheral blood.

CDR3 loop: CATSRDLASGRPLEQYV. The CDR3 DNA reads TGTGCCACCAGCAGAGATCTGGCTAGCGGGAGACCACTCGAGCAGTACGTC. The V gene is TRBV15, the J gene TRBJ2-7, with 10 bases aligning to TRBD2. CDR1 and CDR2 (germline): LNHNV, YYDKDF (reference sequence). V gave up 0 bases and J gave up 6 bases; unmatched junction bases: 11. The CDR3 covers 17 residues.